These T cell receptor beta chains were read from a single sample in a study of cytomegalovirus exposure and HLA in healthy donors. The protocol was immunoSEQ multiplex PCR, while the TCRdb copy is restricted to in-frame clones and leaves out a portion. The repertoire consists of roughly 100,000 clones, with about 69% occurring once and the leading ten covering 1.3%. Sample: PBMCs. The source of these receptors is a man aged 35-49 years in good health and CMV-seronegative. CDR3s include the opening cysteine and the closing phenylalanine or tryptophan. D genes are given only for firm matches. A row's size may be missing; if present it is once, few, many or a size class.

CDR3 DNA	CDR3 protein	D gene	V gene	clone size	J gene
TGTGCCAGCAGCTTTCAGGGCTCCTACGAGCAGTACTTC	CASSFQGSYEQYF	.	TRBV5-4	.	TRBJ2-7
TGTGCCAGCAGCCAGGTCCCGGGACAGGGTATCGATGAGCAGTTCTTC	CASSQVPGQGIDEQFF	TRBD1	TRBV4-2	.	TRBJ2-1
TGTGCCAGCTGGGGGCTGGGCAATCAGCCCCAGCATTTT	CASWGLGNQPQHF	.	TRBV2	.	TRBJ1-5
TGTGCCATCAGTGACAGCGGAGATACGCAGTATTTT	CAISDSGDTQYF	.	TRBV10-3	.	TRBJ2-3
TGTGCCAGCAGTCCGAACGACAGGGGGGGGCCCTACGAGCAGTACTTC	CASSPNDRGGPYEQYF	TRBD1	TRBV28	.	TRBJ2-7
TGTGCCAGCAGTTTGGCTAGCGGGACTCCTGGCGAGCAGTACTTC	CASSLASGTPGEQYF	TRBD2	TRBV27	once	TRBJ2-7
TGTGCCAGCAGCTTGAGGGGGCGAAATTCACCCCTCCACTTT	CASSLRGRNSPLHF	TRBD1	TRBV13	many	TRBJ1-6
TGCGCCAGCAGCTTGTTGCAGGGTGGAGGGACTGAAGCTTTCTTT	CASSLLQGGGTEAFF	.	TRBV5-1	.	TRBJ1-1
TGTGCCAGCAGCGCAGGGGGCACGAACACTGAAGCTTTCTTT	CASSAGGTNTEAFF	TRBD1	TRBV9	.	TRBJ1-1
TGTGCCAGCAGCCAAGACACAGGGGGGTGGCAGCCCCAGCATTTT	CASSQDTGGWQPQHF	TRBD1	TRBV4-2	.	TRBJ1-5
TGCGCCAGCAGCCAAGAACCGTTGAGCTCCTACGAGCAGTACTTC	CASSQEPLSSYEQYF	.	TRBV4-1	.	TRBJ2-7
TGTGCCAGCAGCTCCGGGTCCGCCTTCTCTGGGGCCAACGTCCTGACTTTC	CASSSGSAFSGANVLTF	.	TRBV11-2	.	TRBJ2-6